This T cell receptor (beta chain) came from a study of spatial heterogeneity in lung cancer. Background on the study: TCR and UMI combinations that were unique each appeared, on average, more than ten times in raw reads. Regarding the study as a whole: Mutation counts in tumors were tracked by counts of expanded intratumoral alpha and beta TCRs.

The time point denotes: sample taken at primary tumor resection. TCRdb called the 5' RACE reads again in MiXCR, with one record for every CDR3 protein. The sample has tens of thousands of distinct CDR3 sequences, more than 4.5% seen once; the top ten hold about 9.8%. Germline V gene sequence: CDR1 SQVTM, CDR2 ANQGSEA. The CDR3 totals 15 residues. With 4 bases removed from V and 0 bases from J, the gap between germline ends came to 13 bases. Turning to this clonotype: The antigen is undetermined.

The TCR originated in a male donor with early-stage non-small cell lung cancer. The J gene is TRBJ1-3, the V gene TRBV29-1, with D unresolved. The sequencing here drew on lung tumor tissue, taken at surgery. The CDR3 region is CSVGLGGNSGNTIYF. The CDR3 DNA is TGCAGCGTTGGTTTGGGCGGGAACTCTGGAAACACCATATATTTT.